This T cell receptor (beta chain) was retrieved from a study of blood T cell repertoires in COVID-19. Across the whole study: PBMCs, B-cell-depleted T cells, or T cells provided the cDNA or gDNA that made up the material.

CDR1 and CDR2 from the germline V gene are LNHDA and SQIVND (reference sequence). The CDR3 consists of 14 residues. V trimming: 7 bases; J trimming: 1 base; junction bases outside the gene matches: 3. Under the authors' procedure: Estimated nucleated cell counts came from reference gene primer amplification. The repertoire was sequenced with immunoSEQ multiplex PCR; TCRdb's copy has only in-frame clones and lacks some. V and J calls plus clone size are reproduced from that table; the DNA served to infer D and trimming. This sample has tens of thousands of clones, with around 84% found just once. This receptor was identified in a human donor in a cohort sampled during active COVID-19. The chain links TRBV19 to TRBJ1-1, with 10 bases that match TRBD1. The sample consisted of peripheral blood. The CDR3 reads CASIRDRGNTEAFF. The CDR3 DNA reads TGTGCCAGTATTCGGGACAGGGGGAACACTGAAGCTTTCTTT.